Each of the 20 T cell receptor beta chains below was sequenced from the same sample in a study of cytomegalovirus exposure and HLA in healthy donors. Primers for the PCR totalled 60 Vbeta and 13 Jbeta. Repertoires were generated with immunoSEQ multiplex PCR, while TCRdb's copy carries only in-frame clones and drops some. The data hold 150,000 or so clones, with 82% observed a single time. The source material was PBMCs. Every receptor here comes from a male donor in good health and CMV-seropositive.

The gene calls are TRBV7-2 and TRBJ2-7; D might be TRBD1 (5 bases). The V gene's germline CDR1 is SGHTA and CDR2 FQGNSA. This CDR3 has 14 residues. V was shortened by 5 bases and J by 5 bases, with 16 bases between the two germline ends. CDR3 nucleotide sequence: TGTGCCAGCAGCCCAGGGCACAGAGGCGACGAGCAGTACTTC. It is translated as CASSPGHRGDEQYF.

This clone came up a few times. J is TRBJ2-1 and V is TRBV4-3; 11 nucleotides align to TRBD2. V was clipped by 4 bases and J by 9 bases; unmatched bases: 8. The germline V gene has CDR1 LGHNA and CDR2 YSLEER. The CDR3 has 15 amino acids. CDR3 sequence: CASSPTSGRWGEQFF. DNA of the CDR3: TGCGCCAGCAGCCCCACTAGCGGGAGATGGGGTGAGCAGTTCTTC.

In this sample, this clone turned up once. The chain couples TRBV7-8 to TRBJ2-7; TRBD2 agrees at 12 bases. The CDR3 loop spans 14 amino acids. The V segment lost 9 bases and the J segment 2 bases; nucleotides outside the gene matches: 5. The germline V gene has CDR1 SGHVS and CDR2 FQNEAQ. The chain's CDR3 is CASSLAGGTYEQYF. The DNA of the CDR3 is TGTGCCAGTAGTCTAGCGGGAGGGACCTACGAGCAGTACTTC.

DNA for the CDR3: TGTGCCAGCCGACAGTCGAACACCGGGGAGCTGTTTTTT. It yields the protein CASRQSNTGELFF. This chain connects TRBV5-8 to TRBJ2-2; maybe TRBD1 (5 bases). The CDR3 extends over 13 amino acids. Trimming cost V 7 bases and J 0 bases, with 7 bases left between them. Germline V gene data show CDR1 as SGHTS and CDR2 as YDEGEE.

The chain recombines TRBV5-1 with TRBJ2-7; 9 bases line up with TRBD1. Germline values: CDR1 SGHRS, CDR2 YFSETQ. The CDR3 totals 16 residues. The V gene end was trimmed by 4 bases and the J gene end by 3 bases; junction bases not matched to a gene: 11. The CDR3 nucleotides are TGCGCCAGCAGCCTTGTACCGGGACAGGGAATCTACGAGCAGTACTTC. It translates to CASSLVPGQGIYEQYF.

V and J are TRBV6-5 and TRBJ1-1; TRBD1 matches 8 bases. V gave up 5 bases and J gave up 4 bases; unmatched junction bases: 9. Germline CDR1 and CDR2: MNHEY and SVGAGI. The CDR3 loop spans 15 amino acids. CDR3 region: CASSPPTGVSTEAFF. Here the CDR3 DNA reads TGTGCCAGCAGTCCTCCGACAGGGGTGAGCACTGAAGCTTTCTTT.

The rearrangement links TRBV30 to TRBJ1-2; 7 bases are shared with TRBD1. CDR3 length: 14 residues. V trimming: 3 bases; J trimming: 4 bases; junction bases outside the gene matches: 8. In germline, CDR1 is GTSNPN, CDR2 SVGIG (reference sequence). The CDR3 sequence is CAWRPPGTVYGYTF. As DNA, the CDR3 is TGTGCCTGGAGGCCACCCGGGACAGTCTATGGCTACACCTTC.

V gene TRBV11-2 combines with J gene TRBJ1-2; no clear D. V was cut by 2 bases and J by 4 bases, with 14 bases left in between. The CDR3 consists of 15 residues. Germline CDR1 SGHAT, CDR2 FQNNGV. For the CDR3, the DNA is TGTGCCAGCAGCTTATTGCCGGGTGTGAGCTATGGCTACACCTTC. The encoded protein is CASSLLPGVSYGYTF.

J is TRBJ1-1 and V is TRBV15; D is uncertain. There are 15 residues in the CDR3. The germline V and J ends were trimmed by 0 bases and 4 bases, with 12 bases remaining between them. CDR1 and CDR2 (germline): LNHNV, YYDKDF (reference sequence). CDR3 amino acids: CATSRDLSRPTEAFF. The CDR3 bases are TGTGCCACCAGCAGAGATCTTTCGAGGCCCACTGAAGCTTTCTTT.

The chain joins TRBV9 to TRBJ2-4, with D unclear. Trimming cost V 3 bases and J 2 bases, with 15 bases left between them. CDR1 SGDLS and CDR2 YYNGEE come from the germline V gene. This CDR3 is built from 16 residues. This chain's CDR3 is CASSGREGETKNIQYF. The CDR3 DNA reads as TGTGCCAGCAGCGGCCGCGAAGGAGAGACCAAAAACATTCAGTACTTC.

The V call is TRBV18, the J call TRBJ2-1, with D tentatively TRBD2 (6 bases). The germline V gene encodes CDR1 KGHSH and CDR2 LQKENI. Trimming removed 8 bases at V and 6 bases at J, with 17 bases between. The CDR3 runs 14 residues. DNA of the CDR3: TGTGCCAGCCCCAGCGGGTACGGTAGCAATGAGCAGTTCTTC. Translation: CASPSGYGSNEQFF.

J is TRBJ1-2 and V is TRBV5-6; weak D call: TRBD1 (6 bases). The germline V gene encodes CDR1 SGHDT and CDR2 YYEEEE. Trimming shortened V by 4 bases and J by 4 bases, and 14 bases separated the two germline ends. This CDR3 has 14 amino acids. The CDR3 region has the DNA TGTGCCAGCAGCGCCTACCAAGGGGGCTATGGCTACACCTTC. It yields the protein CASSAYQGGYGYTF. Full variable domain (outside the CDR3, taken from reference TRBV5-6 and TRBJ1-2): DAGVTQSPTHLIKTRGQQVTLRCSPKSGHDTVSWYQQALGQGPQFIFQYYEEEERQRGNFPDRFSGHQFPNYSSELNVNALLLGDSALYLCASSAYQGGYGYTFGSGTRLTVV.

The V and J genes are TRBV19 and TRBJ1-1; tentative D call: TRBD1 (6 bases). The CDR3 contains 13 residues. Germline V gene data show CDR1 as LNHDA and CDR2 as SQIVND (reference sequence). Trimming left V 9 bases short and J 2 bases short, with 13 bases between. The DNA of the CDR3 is TGTGCCAGAGACACAGGGAATAACACTGAAGCTTTCTTT. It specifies CARDTGNNTEAFF.

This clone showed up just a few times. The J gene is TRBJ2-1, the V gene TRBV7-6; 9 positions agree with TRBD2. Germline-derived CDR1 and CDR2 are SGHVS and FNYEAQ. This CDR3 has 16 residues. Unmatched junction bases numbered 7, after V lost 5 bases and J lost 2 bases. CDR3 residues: CASSLSSGTTYNEQFF. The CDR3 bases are TGTGCCAGCAGCCTGTCTAGCGGGACCACCTACAATGAGCAGTTCTTC.

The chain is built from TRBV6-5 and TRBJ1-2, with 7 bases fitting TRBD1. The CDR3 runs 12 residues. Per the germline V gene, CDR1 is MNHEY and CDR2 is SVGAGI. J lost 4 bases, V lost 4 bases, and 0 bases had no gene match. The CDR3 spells CASSWDSYGYTF. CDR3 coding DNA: TGTGCCAGCAGTTGGGACAGCTATGGCTACACCTTC.

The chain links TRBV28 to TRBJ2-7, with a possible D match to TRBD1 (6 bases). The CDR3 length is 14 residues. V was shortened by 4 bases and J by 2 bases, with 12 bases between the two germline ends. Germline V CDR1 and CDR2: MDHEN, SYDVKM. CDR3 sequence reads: CASSSVGDTYEQYF. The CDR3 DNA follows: TGTGCCAGCAGTTCAGTGGGGGACACCTACGAGCAGTACTTC.

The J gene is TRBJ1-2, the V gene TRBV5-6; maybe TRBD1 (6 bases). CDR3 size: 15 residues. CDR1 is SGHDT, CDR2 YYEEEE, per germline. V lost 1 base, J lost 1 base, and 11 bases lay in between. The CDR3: CASSLITGLNYGYTF. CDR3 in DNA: TGTGCCAGCAGCTTGATTACAGGGCTTAACTATGGCTACACCTTC. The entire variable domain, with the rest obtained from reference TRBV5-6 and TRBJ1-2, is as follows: DAGVTQSPTHLIKTRGQQVTLRCSPKSGHDTVSWYQQALGQGPQFIFQYYEEEERQRGNFPDRFSGHQFPNYSSELNVNALLLGDSALYLCASSLITGLNYGYTFGSGTRLTVV.

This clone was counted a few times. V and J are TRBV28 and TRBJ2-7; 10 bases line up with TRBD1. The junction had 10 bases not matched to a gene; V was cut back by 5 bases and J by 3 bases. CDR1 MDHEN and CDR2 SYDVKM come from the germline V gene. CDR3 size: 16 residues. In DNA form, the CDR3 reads TGTGCCAGCAGTCCCTACCACCGGGACAGGGGCTACGAGCAGTACTTC. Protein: CASSPYHRDRGYEQYF.

CDR3 residues: CSARGFGELFF. The CDR3 DNA follows: TGCAGTGCCCGGGGATTCGGGGAGCTGTTTTTT. The chain recombines TRBV20-1 with TRBJ2-2, with D perhaps TRBD2 (5 bases). The CDR3 length is 11 residues. CDR1 and CDR2 from the germline V gene are DFQATT and SNEGSKA (reference sequence). V shed 6 bases and J shed 7 bases, with 9 bases lying between them.

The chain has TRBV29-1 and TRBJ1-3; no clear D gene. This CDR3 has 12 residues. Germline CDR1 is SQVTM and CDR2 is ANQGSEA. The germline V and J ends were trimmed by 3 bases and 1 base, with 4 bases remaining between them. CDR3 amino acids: CSVDGSGNTIYF. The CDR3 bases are TGCAGCGTTGACGGGTCTGGAAACACCATATATTTT.